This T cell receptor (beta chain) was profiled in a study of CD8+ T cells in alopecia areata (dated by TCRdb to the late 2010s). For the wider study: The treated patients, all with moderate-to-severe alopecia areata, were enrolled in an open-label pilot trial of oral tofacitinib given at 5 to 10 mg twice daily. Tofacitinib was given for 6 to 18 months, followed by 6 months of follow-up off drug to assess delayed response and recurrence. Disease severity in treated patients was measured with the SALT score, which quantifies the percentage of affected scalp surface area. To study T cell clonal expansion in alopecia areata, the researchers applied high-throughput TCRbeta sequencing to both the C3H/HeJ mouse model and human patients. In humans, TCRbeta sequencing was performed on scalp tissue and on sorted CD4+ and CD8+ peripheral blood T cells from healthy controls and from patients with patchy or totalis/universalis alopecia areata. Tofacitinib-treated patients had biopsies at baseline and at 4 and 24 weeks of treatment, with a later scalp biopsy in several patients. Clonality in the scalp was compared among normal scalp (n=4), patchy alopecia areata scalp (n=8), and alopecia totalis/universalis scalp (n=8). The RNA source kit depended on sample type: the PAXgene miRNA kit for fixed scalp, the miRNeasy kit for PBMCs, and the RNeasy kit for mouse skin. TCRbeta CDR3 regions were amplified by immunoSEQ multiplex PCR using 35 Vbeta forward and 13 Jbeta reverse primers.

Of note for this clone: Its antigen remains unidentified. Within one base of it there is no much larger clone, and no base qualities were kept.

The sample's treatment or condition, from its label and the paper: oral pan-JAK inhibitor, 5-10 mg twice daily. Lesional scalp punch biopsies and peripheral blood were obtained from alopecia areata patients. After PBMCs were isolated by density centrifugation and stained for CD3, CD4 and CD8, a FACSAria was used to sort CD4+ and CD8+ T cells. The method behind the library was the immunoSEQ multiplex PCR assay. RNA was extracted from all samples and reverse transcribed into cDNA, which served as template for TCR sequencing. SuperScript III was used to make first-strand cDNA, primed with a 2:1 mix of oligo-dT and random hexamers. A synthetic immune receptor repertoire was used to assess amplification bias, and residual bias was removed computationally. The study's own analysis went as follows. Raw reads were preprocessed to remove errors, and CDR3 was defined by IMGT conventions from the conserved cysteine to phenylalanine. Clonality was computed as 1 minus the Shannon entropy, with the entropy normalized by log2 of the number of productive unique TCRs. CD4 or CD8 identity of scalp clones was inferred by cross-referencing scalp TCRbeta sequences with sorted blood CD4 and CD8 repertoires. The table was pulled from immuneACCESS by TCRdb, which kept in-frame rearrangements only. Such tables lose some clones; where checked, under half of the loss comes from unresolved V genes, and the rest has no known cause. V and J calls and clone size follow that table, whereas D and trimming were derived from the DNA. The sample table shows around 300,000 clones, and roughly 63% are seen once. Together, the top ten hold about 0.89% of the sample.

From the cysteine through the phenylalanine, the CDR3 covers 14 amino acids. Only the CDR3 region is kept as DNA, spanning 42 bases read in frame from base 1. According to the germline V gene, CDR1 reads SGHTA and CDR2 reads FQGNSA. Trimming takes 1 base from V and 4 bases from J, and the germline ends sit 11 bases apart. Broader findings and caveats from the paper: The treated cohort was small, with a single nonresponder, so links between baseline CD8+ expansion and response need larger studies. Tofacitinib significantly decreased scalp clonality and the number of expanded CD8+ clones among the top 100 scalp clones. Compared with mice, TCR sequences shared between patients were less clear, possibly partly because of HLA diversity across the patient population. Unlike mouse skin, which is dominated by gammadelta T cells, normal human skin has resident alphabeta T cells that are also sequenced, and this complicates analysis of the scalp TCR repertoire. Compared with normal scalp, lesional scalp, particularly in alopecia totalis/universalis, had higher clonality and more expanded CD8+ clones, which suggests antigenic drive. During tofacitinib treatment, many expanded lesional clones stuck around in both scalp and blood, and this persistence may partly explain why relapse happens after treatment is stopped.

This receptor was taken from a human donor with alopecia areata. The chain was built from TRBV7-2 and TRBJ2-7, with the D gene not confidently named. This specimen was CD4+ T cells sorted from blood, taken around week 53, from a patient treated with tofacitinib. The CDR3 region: CASSLVAIGYEQYF. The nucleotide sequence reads TGTGCCAGCAGCTTAGTGGCGATTGGGTACGAGCAGTACTTC.